The 20 T cell receptor beta chains given below trace back to one sample, sequenced in a study of T cells in pancreatic ductal adenocarcinoma. Sequencing used immunoSEQ multiplex PCR; TCRdb keeps in-frame clones, though not all of them. Found here are over 100,000 clones, 90% to 95% of them singletons; the top ten hold 3.1%. The selected patients with pancreatic ductal adenocarcinoma had surgery but no neoadjuvant therapy. Sequenced: PBMCs. The source of these receptors is a human donor with pancreatic ductal adenocarcinoma.

Of note for this clone: The junction shows a germline mismatch at one end, possibly a read error. V usage is TRBV2 and J usage is TRBJ2-7, with 8 bases identical to TRBD2. Looked up from germline, CDR1 is SNHLY and CDR2 is FYNNEI. The CDR3 is 15 amino acids. CDR3 in DNA: TGTGCCAGTAGTGGAGGAGCGGGAGTATCCCGTGAGCAGTACTTC. This gives the protein CASSGGAGVSREQYF.

The genes are TRBV12-5 and TRBJ2-7; D is perhaps TRBD2 (7 bases). Germline assignment: CDR1 LGHNT and CDR2 FRNRAP. The CDR3 runs to 19 residues. V gave up 0 bases and J gave up 0 bases, with 21 bases separating them. The CDR3 DNA reads TGTGCTAGTGGTTTGGTATTTGGTAATAGAGCGGGACACTCCTACGAGCAGTACTTC. It codes for CASGLVFGNRAGHSYEQYF.

This clone was seen a few times. The chain joins TRBV29-1 to TRBJ1-4; 7 bases are shared with TRBD1. Germline CDR1 SQVTM, CDR2 ANQGSEA. The length of the CDR3 is 14 residues. V lost 7 bases and J lost 4; bases outside the gene matches: 9. CDR3 coding DNA: TGCAGCGCCTCCCAGGGGGGAGGTAATGAAAAACTGTTTTTT. Its translation is CSASQGGGNEKLFF.

The rearrangement joins TRBV30 to TRBJ1-5, with D possibly being TRBD1 (6 bases). V shed 4 bases and J shed 7 bases, with 11 bases lying between them. CDR3 length: 12 residues. The germline V gene encodes CDR1 GTSNPN and CDR2 SVGIG (reference sequence). This CDR3 reads CAWNLDRQPQHF. The CDR3 DNA reads TGTGCCTGGAACTTGGACAGACAGCCCCAGCATTTT. The full variable domain, with the rest looked up from reference TRBV30 and TRBJ1-5, is SQTIHQWPATLVQPVGSPLSLECTVEGTSNPNLYWYRQAAGRGLQLLFYSVGIGQISSEVPQNLSASRPQDRQFILSSKKLLLSDSGFYLCAWNLDRQPQHFGDGTRLSIL.

With respect to this clone: The same CDR3 arises from other DNA sequences in this sample as well. The V and J genes are TRBV9 and TRBJ2-3; maybe TRBD2 (5 bases). CDR1 is SGDLS, CDR2 YYNGEE, per germline. V lost 0 bases to trimming and J lost 0 bases, with 5 bases between them. The CDR3 contains 14 residues. Written as DNA, the CDR3 is TGTGCCAGCAGCGTAGGGACTAGCACAGATACGCAGTATTTT. Protein: CASSVGTSTDTQYF.

The rearrangement joins TRBV7-2 to TRBJ2-2, with 7 positions matching TRBD2. This CDR3 region has 15 residues. V dropped 3 bases and J dropped 7; count of bases not matched to a gene: 8. Germline-derived CDR1 and CDR2 are SGHTA and FQGNSA. For the CDR3, the DNA is TGTGCCAGCAGCTTCGGGGGGAGAGGAGGCGGGGAGCTGTTTTTT. This sequence encodes CASSFGGRGGGELFF.

The rearrangement joins TRBV7-2 to TRBJ1-2; 8 bases line up with TRBD1. The germline V gene encodes CDR1 SGHTA and CDR2 FQGNSA. V lost 5 bases to trimming and J lost 4 bases; unmatched junction nucleotides: 9. This CDR3 spans 15 amino acids. The DNA for the CDR3 is TGTGCCAGCAGCCCCAACCGGGACAGGACCTATGGCTACACCTTC. Encoded protein: CASSPNRDRTYGYTF.

This chain connects TRBV7-9 to TRBJ1-1; maybe TRBD1 (5 bases). Trimming shortened V by 0 bases and J by 1 base, and 6 bases separated the two germline ends. The germline V gene encodes CDR1 SEHNR and CDR2 FQNEAQ (reference sequence). The CDR3 has 14 residues. DNA for the CDR3: TGTGCCAGCAGCTTAGCCCAGGGGAACACTGAAGCTTTCTTT. Amino acid sequence: CASSLAQGNTEAFF.

The V call is TRBV28, the J call TRBJ2-7; 7 bases are a match to TRBD1. V shed 4 bases, J shed 4 bases, and the junction held 7 bases outside the gene matches. Germline assignment: CDR1 MDHEN and CDR2 SYDVKM. CDR3 length equals 14 residues. DNA for the CDR3: TGTGCCAGCAGTTCGTGGGACAGCCTATACGAGCAGTACTTC. Protein product: CASSSWDSLYEQYF. Complete variable domain (other parts from reference TRBV28 and TRBJ2-7): DVKVTQSSRYLVKRTGEKVFLECVQDMDHENMFWYRQDPGLGLRLIYFSYDVKMKEKGDIPEGYSVSREKKERFSLILESASTNQTSMYLCASSSWDSLYEQYFGPGTRLTVT.

The V and J genes are TRBV7-2 and TRBJ2-3, with D unclear. This CDR3 has 14 residues. The germline V gene encodes CDR1 SGHTA and CDR2 FQGNSA. V shed 1 base and J shed 0 bases, with 5 bases lying between them. CDR3 protein: CASSLVSSTDTQYF. The DNA of the CDR3 is TGTGCCAGCAGCTTAGTGTCTAGCACAGATACGCAGTATTTT.

V gene TRBV2 combines with J gene TRBJ2-1, with 7 bases fitting TRBD2. Germline V CDR1 and CDR2: SNHLY, FYNNEI. The CDR3 runs to 14 residues. V dropped 5 bases and J dropped 6; count of bases not matched to a gene: 7. The CDR3 DNA reads TGTGCCAGCAGTAGGACTAGGTATGGCAATGAGCAGTTCTTC. Its protein is CASSRTRYGNEQFF.

The chain employs TRBV18 and TRBJ2-7, with 7 nucleotides matching TRBD2. The CDR3 contains 14 residues. V gave up 4 bases and J gave up 3 bases; unmatched junction bases: 6. Germline loops: CDR1 KGHSH, CDR2 LQKENI. CDR3: CASSLRTSNYEQYF. The CDR3 DNA sequence: TGTGCCAGCTCACTCCGGACTAGTAACTACGAGCAGTACTTC.

The chain is built from TRBV6-6 and TRBJ1-2, with D unresolved. The V end lost 5 bases, the J end lost 0 bases, and 10 bases lay between the germline ends. Germline V gives CDR1 MNHNY, CDR2 SVGAGI (reference sequence). This CDR3 spans 14 amino acids. CDR3 amino acids: CASSDLTANYGYTF. CDR3 nucleotides: TGTGCCAGCAGTGATCTGACTGCTAACTATGGCTACACCTTC.

The rearrangement links TRBV5-4 to TRBJ2-7; D is uncertain. V was cut by 3 bases and J by 3 bases, with 4 bases left in between. CDR1 is SGHNT, CDR2 YYREEE, per germline (reference sequence). CDR3 length: 11 amino acids. This CDR3 is CASSSSYEQYF. The CDR3 DNA reads TGTGCCAGCAGCTCTAGCTACGAGCAGTACTTC. Supplemented by reference TRBV5-4 and TRBJ2-7, the full variable domain reads ETGVTQSPTHLIKTRGQQVTLRCSSQSGHNTVSWYQQALGQGPQFIFQYYREEENGRGNFPPRFSGLQFPNYSSELNVNALELDDSALYLCASSSSYEQYFGPGTRLTVT.

The chain combines TRBV4-3 with TRBJ2-7, with TRBD2 as a possible D gene (6 bases). The CDR3 covers 12 residues. V was trimmed by 2 bases and J by 7 bases, leaving 9 bases between them. Germline values: CDR1 LGHNA, CDR2 YSLEER. CDR3 sequence (DNA): TGCGCCAGCAGCCAAACCGGGGGTGAGCAGTACTTC. Translated: CASSQTGGEQYF.

The gene calls are TRBV5-4 and TRBJ2-1, with no clear D. The V gene's germline CDR1 is SGHNT and CDR2 YYREEE (reference sequence). Trimming took 1 base from V and 7 from J, leaving 9 bases between them. The CDR3 sequence is 13 residues long. The CDR3 DNA follows: TGTGCCAGCAGCTTGATTGAGGTAAATGAGCAGTTCTTC. As protein: CASSLIEVNEQFF.

CDR3 nucleotides: TGTGCCAGTAGTGTTCCGGGACAGGGTCCCTACGAGCAGTACTTC. This translates into CASSVPGQGPYEQYF. The chain employs TRBV19 and TRBJ2-7; TRBD1 agrees at 9 bases. The germline V gene encodes CDR1 LNHDA and CDR2 SQIVND (reference sequence). The CDR3 is 15 amino acids. Trimming at V came to 5 bases and at J to 2 bases, leaving 7 bases not matched to a gene.

The rearrangement uses TRBV9 and TRBJ2-3; D is perhaps TRBD1 (6 bases). Trimming cost V 4 bases and J 0 bases, with 18 bases left between them. The CDR3 contains 17 residues. Germline V lookup: CDR1 SGDLS, CDR2 YYNGEE. CDR3 residues: CASSRGGDRSSTDTQYF. CDR3 coding DNA: TGTGCCAGCAGCAGAGGGGGAGACAGATCTAGCACAGATACGCAGTATTTT.

The chain recombines TRBV19 with TRBJ2-3; D possibly corresponds to TRBD2 (6 bases). This CDR3 spans 16 amino acids. The germline gives CDR1 LNHDA, CDR2 SQIVND (reference sequence). V lost 6 bases and J lost 1, with 17 bases in between. Here the CDR3 reads CASSPIPRDRTDTQYF. In DNA, the CDR3 is TGTGCCAGTAGCCCTATTCCGCGGGACCGCACAGATACGCAGTATTTT.

The chain carries TRBV6-5 and TRBJ2-3; D unclear. Looked up from germline, CDR1 is MNHEY and CDR2 is SVGAGI. This CDR3 has 14 amino acids. V shed 0 bases and J shed 4 bases, with 8 bases lying between them. CDR3 sequence (DNA): TGTGCCAGCAGTTACTCTTCCCGGGCAGATACGCAGTATTTT. This encodes CASSYSSRADTQYF.